A selection of T cell receptor beta chains follows, all from one sample in a study of T cells after somatic rescue of genetic block. Sequenced by immunoSEQ multiplex PCR; TCRdb stores in-frame clones only, minus some. The sample has 65,000 to 70,000 clones, 85% to 95% seen once; the top ten hold roughly 2.8%. Sequenced: peripheral blood mononuclear cells (PBMCs). These receptors all come from a man aged 35 to 55. Each CDR3 is given with its conserved first and last residue. D genes are given only for firm matches. Where a row states a size, it is once, few, many or the class of an expanded clone; other rows omit it.

CDR3aa: CAISGADVYGYTF
CDR3nt: TGTGCCATCAGTGGGGCGGACGTTTATGGCTACACCTTC
v_gene: TRBV10-3
abundance: NA
j_gene: TRBJ1-2
d_gene: NA

CDR3aa: CASRDLTDTQYF
CDR3nt: TGTGCCAGCCGGGACCTCACAGATACGCAGTATTTT
v_gene: TRBV2
abundance: NA
j_gene: TRBJ2-3
d_gene: NA

CDR3aa: CASRKKGVADTQYF
CDR3nt: TGTGCCAGCAGAAAGAAAGGAGTCGCAGATACGCAGTATTTT
v_gene: TRBV6-5
abundance: NA
j_gene: TRBJ2-3
d_gene: NA

CDR3aa: CASSGGTGDSNQPQHF
CDR3nt: TGTGCCAGCAGTGGGGGGACAGGGGATAGCAATCAGCCCCAGCATTTT
v_gene: TRBV6-1
abundance: NA
j_gene: TRBJ1-5
d_gene: TRBD1

CDR3aa: CASSGGQWGAKNIQYF
CDR3nt: TGCGCCAGCAGCGGAGGACAGTGGGGAGCCAAAAACATTCAGTACTTC
v_gene: TRBV5-1
abundance: NA
j_gene: TRBJ2-4
d_gene: NA

CDR3aa: CASSPGQGANTGELFF
CDR3nt: TGTGCCAGTAGTCCGGGACAGGGAGCGAACACCGGGGAGCTGTTTTTT
v_gene: TRBV19
abundance: NA
j_gene: TRBJ2-2
d_gene: TRBD1

CDR3aa: CASTENGEKLFF
CDR3nt: TGTGCCAGCACCGAAAACGGGGAAAAACTGTTTTTT
v_gene: TRBV28
abundance: NA
j_gene: TRBJ1-4
d_gene: NA

CDR3aa: CAWIRTSGFTDTQYF
CDR3nt: TGTGCCTGGATACGGACTAGCGGTTTCACAGATACGCAGTATTTT
v_gene: TRBV30
abundance: NA
j_gene: TRBJ2-3
d_gene: TRBD2

CDR3aa: CASSGPSDTQYF
CDR3nt: TGTGCCAGCAGCGGGCCGTCAGATACGCAGTATTTT
v_gene: TRBV2
abundance: NA
j_gene: TRBJ2-3
d_gene: NA

CDR3aa: CASSHRDRGTEAFF
CDR3nt: TGCGCCAGCAGCCACCGCGACAGGGGCACTGAAGCTTTCTTT
v_gene: TRBV4-1
abundance: NA
j_gene: TRBJ1-1
d_gene: TRBD1

CDR3aa: CASSLDMQREQFF
CDR3nt: TGTGCCAGCAGCTTAGATATGCAAAGGGAGCAGTTCTTC
v_gene: TRBV11-2
abundance: few
j_gene: TRBJ2-1
d_gene: NA

CDR3aa: CASSALTGGAGTGELFF
CDR3nt: TGTGCCAGCAGCGCATTGACAGGGGGCGCCGGCACCGGGGAGCTGTTTTTT
v_gene: TRBV5-5
abundance: once
j_gene: TRBJ2-2
d_gene: TRBD1